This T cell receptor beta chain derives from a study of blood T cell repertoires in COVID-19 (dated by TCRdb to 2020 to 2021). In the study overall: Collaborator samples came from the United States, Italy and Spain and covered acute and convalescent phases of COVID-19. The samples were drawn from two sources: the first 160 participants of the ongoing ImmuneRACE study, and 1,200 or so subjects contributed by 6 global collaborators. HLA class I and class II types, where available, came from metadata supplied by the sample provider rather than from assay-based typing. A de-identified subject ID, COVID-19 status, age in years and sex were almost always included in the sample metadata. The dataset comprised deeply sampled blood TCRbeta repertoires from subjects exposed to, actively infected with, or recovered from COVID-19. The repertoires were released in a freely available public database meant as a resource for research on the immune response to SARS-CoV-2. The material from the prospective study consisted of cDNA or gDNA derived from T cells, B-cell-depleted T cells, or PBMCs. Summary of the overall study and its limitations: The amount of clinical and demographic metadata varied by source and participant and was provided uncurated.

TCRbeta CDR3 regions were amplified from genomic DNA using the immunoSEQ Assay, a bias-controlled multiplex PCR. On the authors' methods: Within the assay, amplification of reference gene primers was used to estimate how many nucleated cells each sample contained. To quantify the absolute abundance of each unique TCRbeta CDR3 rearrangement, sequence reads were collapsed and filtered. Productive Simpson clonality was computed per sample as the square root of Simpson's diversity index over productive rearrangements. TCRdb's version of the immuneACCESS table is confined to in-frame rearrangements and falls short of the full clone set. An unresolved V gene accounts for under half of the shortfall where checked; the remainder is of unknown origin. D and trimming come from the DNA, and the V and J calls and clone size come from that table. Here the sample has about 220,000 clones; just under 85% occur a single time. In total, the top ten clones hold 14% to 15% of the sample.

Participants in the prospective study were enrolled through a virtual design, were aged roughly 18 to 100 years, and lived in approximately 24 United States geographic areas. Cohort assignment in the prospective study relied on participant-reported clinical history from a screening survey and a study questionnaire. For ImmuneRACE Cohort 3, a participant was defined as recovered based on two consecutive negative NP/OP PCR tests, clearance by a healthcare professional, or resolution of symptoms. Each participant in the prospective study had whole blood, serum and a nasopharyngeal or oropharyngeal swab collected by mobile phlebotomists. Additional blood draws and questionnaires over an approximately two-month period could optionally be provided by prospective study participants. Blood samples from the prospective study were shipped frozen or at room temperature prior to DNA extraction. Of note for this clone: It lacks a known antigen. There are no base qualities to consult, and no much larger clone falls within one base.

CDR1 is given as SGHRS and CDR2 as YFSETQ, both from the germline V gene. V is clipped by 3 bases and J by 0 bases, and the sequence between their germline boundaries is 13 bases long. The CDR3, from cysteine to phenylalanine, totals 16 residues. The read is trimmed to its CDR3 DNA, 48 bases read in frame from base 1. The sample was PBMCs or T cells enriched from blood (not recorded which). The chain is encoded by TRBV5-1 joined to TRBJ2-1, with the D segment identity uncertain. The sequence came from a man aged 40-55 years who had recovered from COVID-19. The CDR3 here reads CASSYAGEVSYNEQFF. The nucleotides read TGCGCCAGCAGCTACGCAGGCGAAGTCTCCTACAATGAGCAGTTCTTC. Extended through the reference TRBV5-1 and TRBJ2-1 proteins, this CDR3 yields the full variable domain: KAGVTQTPRYLIKTRGQQVTLSCSPISGHRSVSWYQQTPGQGLQFLFEYFSETQRNKGNFPGRFSGRQFSNSRSEMNVSTLELGDSALYLCASSYAGEVSYNEQFFGPGTRLTVL.